This is a list of T cell receptor beta chains from one sample in a study of Graves' ophthalmopathy and Graves' hyperthyroidism. Each CDR3 protein is one row after TCRdb ran MiXCR on the multiplex PCR reads. The sample consists of 1 million to 1.3 million distinct CDR3 sequences, about 36% of them appearing once. Sequencing input: peripheral blood or thyroid tissue (not recorded which). The receptors here all came from an adult man with Graves' hyperthyroidism. The CDR3 runs from the conserved cysteine through the conserved F or W. A D gene is named only where the DNA matches it firmly. Clone size is not always given. Where it is, it says once, few, many or a class for expanded clones.

CDR3nt: TGCGCCAGCAGCTTGGGACCACAGGGGGCTTCCTACGAGCAGTACTTC
CDR3aa: CASSLGPQGASYEQYF
v_gene: TRBV5-1
len: 16
d_gene: TRBD1
abundance: few
j_gene: TRBJ2-7

CDR3nt: TGCAGTGCTACCCGACAGGGCTACGAGCAGTACTTC
CDR3aa: CSATRQGYEQYF
v_gene: TRBV20-1
len: 12
d_gene: TRBD1
abundance: many
j_gene: TRBJ2-7

CDR3nt: TGTGCCAGCAGCTTAACGGGGCAGGGGGCGGAGGAGCAGTACTTC
CDR3aa: CASSLTGQGAEEQYF
v_gene: TRBV7-2
len: 15
d_gene: TRBD1
abundance: -
j_gene: TRBJ2-7

CDR3nt: TGTGCCAGCAGCTTAGACGACAGGAACTATGGCTACACCTTC
CDR3aa: CASSLDDRNYGYTF
v_gene: TRBV11-1
len: 14
d_gene: -
abundance: many
j_gene: TRBJ1-2

CDR3nt: TGTGCCACCAGTGAAACGGGACAGATAAGCAATCAGCCCCAGCATTTT
CDR3aa: CATSETGQISNQPQHF
v_gene: TRBV24-1
len: 16
d_gene: TRBD1
abundance: many
j_gene: TRBJ1-5

CDR3nt: TGCAGTGCTAGAGCGTCAGCTGGCGAGCAGTACTTC
CDR3aa: CSARASAGEQYF
v_gene: TRBV20-1
len: 12
d_gene: -
abundance: many
j_gene: TRBJ2-7

CDR3nt: TGTGCCAGCAGTGAGGGCGGAGGACTCTATGGCTACACCTTC
CDR3aa: CASSEGGGLYGYTF
v_gene: TRBV25-1
len: 14
d_gene: -
abundance: few
j_gene: TRBJ1-2

CDR3nt: TGTGCCAGTTGGGGTTATAGCAGTCAGCCCCAGCATTTT
CDR3aa: CASWGYSSQPQHF
v_gene: TRBV27
len: 13
d_gene: -
abundance: -
j_gene: TRBJ1-5

CDR3nt: TGCAGTGCGGGATTAGGGACCCAGTACTTC
CDR3aa: CSAGLGTQYF
v_gene: TRBV20-1
len: 10
d_gene: -
abundance: -
j_gene: TRBJ2-5

CDR3nt: TGTGCCAGCAGCTTACAGACAGGACTTGGTTCACCCCTCCACTTT
CDR3aa: CASSLQTGLGSPLHF
v_gene: TRBV11-2
len: 15
d_gene: -
abundance: -
j_gene: TRBJ1-6

CDR3nt: TGTGCTAGAGATCGCATGGCAGCGTACAATCAGCCCCAGCATTTT
CDR3aa: CARDRMAAYNQPQHF
v_gene: TRBV10-3
len: 15
d_gene: -
abundance: -
j_gene: TRBJ1-5

CDR3nt: TGTGCCAGCAGGTTAGCCTCCGCCGGGGAGCTGTTTTTT
CDR3aa: CASRLASAGELFF
v_gene: TRBV6-2/TRBV6-3
len: 13
d_gene: -
abundance: -
j_gene: TRBJ2-2

CDR3nt: TGTGCCATCAGTGAGCCCCAGGGAAACACCATATATTTT
CDR3aa: CAISEPQGNTIYF
v_gene: TRBV10-3
len: 13
d_gene: -
abundance: few
j_gene: TRBJ1-3

CDR3nt: TGTGCCAGCTCACCTCAGGCAGGAATCCGATATGGCTACACCTTC
CDR3aa: CASSPQAGIRYGYTF
v_gene: TRBV11-2
len: 15
d_gene: -
abundance: -
j_gene: TRBJ1-2

CDR3nt: TGTGCCAGCAGCTTGTCCGGACAGTCCTATGGCCACACCTTC
CDR3aa: CASSLSGQSYGHTF
v_gene: TRBV5-5
len: 14
d_gene: -
abundance: -
j_gene: TRBJ1-2

CDR3nt: TGTGCCAGCAGCCAAGATATCCAGGGGGGTTCACCCCTCCACTTT
CDR3aa: CASSQDIQGGSPLHF
v_gene: TRBV14
len: 15
d_gene: TRBD1
abundance: many
j_gene: TRBJ1-6

CDR3nt: TGCAGTGCTAGAGATCCCTCCAGGGCTGGAAACACCATATATTTT
CDR3aa: CSARDPSRAGNTIYF
v_gene: TRBV20-1
len: 15
d_gene: -
abundance: many
j_gene: TRBJ1-3

CDR3nt: TGTGCCAGCAGCTACGAGGCGGGGCAAGGAGGCCGTGAAAAACTGTTTTTT
CDR3aa: CASSYEAGQGGREKLFF
v_gene: TRBV7-2
len: 17
d_gene: -
abundance: -
j_gene: TRBJ1-4

CDR3nt: TGTGCCAGCAGCTTTGGGGTAGAGCGGGGTCCCTCCTACGAGCAGTACTTC
CDR3aa: CASSFGVERGPSYEQYF
v_gene: TRBV5-4
len: 17
d_gene: TRBD2
abundance: few
j_gene: TRBJ2-7

CDR3nt: TGTGCCAGTACCCCGGAGTACAACTATGGCTACACCTTC
CDR3aa: CASTPEYNYGYTF
v_gene: TRBV19
len: 13
d_gene: -
abundance: many
j_gene: TRBJ1-2

CDR3nt: TGTGCCAGCAGCGCCTTCGGGACAGCAAGCTACGAGCAGTACTTC
CDR3aa: CASSAFGTASYEQYF
v_gene: TRBV9
len: 15
d_gene: TRBD1
abundance: many
j_gene: TRBJ2-7

CDR3nt: TGTGCCAGCAGTTTAGGTCAGGGAGTTGGGCAGTACTTC
CDR3aa: CASSLGQGVGQYF
v_gene: TRBV12-3/TRBV12-4
len: 13
d_gene: -
abundance: few
j_gene: TRBJ2-7

CDR3nt: TGCAGCGTTGAAAGGACCCGTGGGGAGCAGTACTTC
CDR3aa: CSVERTRGEQYF
v_gene: TRBV29-1
len: 12
d_gene: -
abundance: -
j_gene: TRBJ2-7

CDR3nt: TGTGCCTGGAGTCCCCCGGGGCCTGACGCTTTCTTT
CDR3aa: CAWSPPGPDAFF
v_gene: TRBV10-3
len: 12
d_gene: -
abundance: -
j_gene: TRBJ1-1

CDR3nt: TGCAGCGTTGAGACTAAGTGGGGGATGAACACTGGAAACACCATATATTTT
CDR3aa: CSVETKWGMNTGNTIYF
v_gene: TRBV29-1
len: 17
d_gene: -
abundance: -
j_gene: TRBJ1-3